This passage covers 10 T cell receptor beta chains from one sample sequenced in a study of Ad26.COV2.S vaccination and SARS-CoV-2 variants. Here immunoSEQ multiplex PCR was the method, and the copy in TCRdb shows in-frame clones only, minus some. This sample yields 180,000 or so clones, of which roughly nine tenths are seen a single time; approximately 6% belongs to the top ten. The starting material was peripheral blood, obtained after recovery from COVID-19. All receptors come from a human donor who had recovered from COVID-19.

This CDR3 is CASSAGSSYNEQFF. CDR3 sequence (DNA): TGTGCCAGCAGTGCCGGGAGCTCCTACAATGAGCAGTTCTTC. The chain has TRBV6-4 and TRBJ2-1; a possible D gene is TRBD2 (6 bases). CDR3 length equals 14 residues. Germline V gives CDR1 MRHNA, CDR2 SNTAGT. Trimming removed 4 bases at V and 0 bases at J, with 7 bases between.

The chain uses TRBV27 and TRBJ2-7; no reliable D call. V was clipped by 6 bases and J by 6 bases, with 18 bases between them. CDR1 MNHEY and CDR2 SMNVEV come from the germline V gene (reference sequence). There are 14 residues in the CDR3. CDR3 sequence: CASRLVGRVGEQYF. In DNA form, the CDR3 reads TGTGCCAGCAGGTTGGTGGGTCGAGTAGGCGAGCAGTACTTC.

This clone has a handful of counts. Different DNA sequences within this sample yield the same CDR3. V is TRBV27 and J is TRBJ2-7, with D perhaps TRBD1 (6 bases). Germline values: CDR1 MNHEY, CDR2 SMNVEV (reference sequence). The V end was cut by 6 bases, the J end by 7 bases, with 10 bases between. This CDR3 is built from 11 residues. CDR3 protein: CASSRGQEQYF. CDR3 coding DNA: TGTGCCAGCAGCCGAGGACAGGAGCAGTACTTC.

The J gene is TRBJ2-7, the V gene TRBV5-5, with D perhaps TRBD1 (6 bases). The CDR3 runs to 12 residues. Trimming cost V 0 bases and J 7 bases, with 8 bases left between them. Germline V gene data show CDR1 as SGHKS and CDR2 as YYEKEE (reference sequence). The CDR3 protein is CASSLVRGEQYF. In nucleotides, the CDR3 is TGTGCCAGCAGCTTGGTAAGGGGGGAGCAGTACTTC.

The V call is TRBV6-6, the J call TRBJ2-7, with TRBD2 matching 8 bases. The J segment lost 6 bases and the V segment lost 8 bases, leaving 18 bases of the junction unmatched. The CDR3 contains 16 residues. Germline V lookup: CDR1 MNHNY, CDR2 SVGAGI (reference sequence). CDR3 region: CASRESAGGRRREQYF. In DNA form, the CDR3 reads TGTGCCAGCCGAGAATCGGCGGGGGGCCGCCGGCGCGAGCAGTACTTC.

The chain carries TRBV15 and TRBJ2-1; 13 nucleotides align to TRBD2. CDR3 length: 16 residues. The germline gives CDR1 LNHNV, CDR2 YYDKDF (reference sequence). With V trimmed by 3 bases and J by 8 bases, 7 bases remained unmatched. In nucleotides, the CDR3 is TGTGCCACCAGCAGTGGGACTAGCGGGACCAGGGATGAGCAGTTCTTC. Translating gives CATSSGTSGTRDEQFF.

The chain has TRBV6-5 and TRBJ2-1; D possibly matches TRBD1 or TRBD2 (5 bases each). Germline CDR1 is MNHEY and CDR2 is SVGAGI. V was pared by 6 bases and J by 10 bases, with 22 bases between. There are 15 residues in the CDR3. CDR3: CASRGRDRGSYEQFF. The CDR3 bases are TGTGCCAGCAGGGGCAGGGACCGGGGTTCCTACGAGCAGTTCTTC.

This clone was seen a few times. The chain couples TRBV7-2 to TRBJ2-7; perhaps TRBD2 as D (5 bases). Germline V lookup: CDR1 SGHTA, CDR2 FQGNSA. Between the trimmed V and J ends, which lost 0 bases and 2 bases, there was a span of 11 bases. CDR3 length: 15 amino acids. The CDR3: CASSLAGRVPYEQYF. CDR3 sequence (DNA): TGTGCCAGCAGCTTAGCTGGGCGGGTTCCCTACGAGCAGTACTTC.

This CDR3 is CASSFRSGPRGEQYF. In nucleotides, the CDR3 is TGTGCCAGCAGCTTTCGAAGCGGCCCAAGAGGAGAGCAGTACTTC. The rearrangement links TRBV5-4 to TRBJ2-7; a possible D gene is TRBD2 (5 bases). V shed 2 bases and J shed 7 bases, with 19 bases lying between them. This CDR3 has 15 amino acids. Germline V gives CDR1 SGHNT, CDR2 YYREEE (reference sequence).

The chain combines TRBV19 with TRBJ2-3, with 10 bases that match TRBD2. After removal of 5 bases from V and 7 bases from J, the junction contained 9 bases not matched to a gene. The CDR3 totals 15 residues. Germline V CDR1 and CDR2: LNHDA, SQIVND (reference sequence). This chain's CDR3 is CASSLPGLATYTQYF. Here the CDR3 DNA reads TGTGCCAGTAGTTTACCGGGACTAGCGACTTATACGCAGTATTTT.